These T cell receptor beta chains were read from a single sample in a study of cytotoxic CD8 clonotypes in ibrutinib-treated CLL. Sequenced by immunoSEQ multiplex PCR; TCRdb stores in-frame clones only, minus some. Among about 68,000 clones listed, around 65% were seen once. The sequenced sample was PBMCs, obtained after 12 months of ibrutinib treatment. The origin of the receptors is a human donor with chronic lymphocytic leukemia. The CDR3 runs from the conserved cysteine through the conserved F or W. The D gene is left open where the match is weak. Some rows have no size entry. The others give once, few or many, or a class for an expanded clone.

TRBJ2-5	TRBV28	NA	NA	CASSPAGARETQYF	TGTGCCAGCAGTCCCGCAGGGGCGCGGGAGACCCAGTACTTC
TRBJ1-3	TRBV30	NA	NA	CAYRSVGDGASGNTIYF	TGTGCCTACCGAAGCGTTGGGGACGGGGCCTCTGGAAACACCATATATTTT
TRBJ1-1	TRBV28	NA	NA	CASSLPTGMNTEAFF	TGTGCCAGCAGTTTACCTACAGGAATGAACACTGAAGCTTTCTTT
TRBJ2-1	TRBV19	NA	TRBD1	CATGTGYNEQFF	TGTGCCACTGGGACAGGCTACAATGAGCAGTTCTTC
TRBJ2-3	TRBV19	few	NA	CASSTEKLGTWRDTDTQYF	TGTGCCAGTAGTACGGAAAAACTGGGGACCTGGAGGGACACAGATACGCAGTATTTT
TRBJ2-5	TRBV5-5	NA	NA	CASSLFRGGRTTQETQYF	TGTGCCAGCAGCTTGTTCAGGGGGGGAAGGACAACCCAAGAGACCCAGTACTTC
TRBJ2-7	TRBV5-5	NA	NA	CASSSTDSYEQYF	TGTGCCAGCAGCTCGACAGACTCCTACGAGCAGTACTTC
TRBJ1-2	TRBV28	once	NA	CATSEGFGYGYTF	TGTGCCACCTCTGAGGGATTCGGCTATGGCTACACCTTC
TRBJ2-5	TRBV7-9	few	NA	CASSLGGWETQYF	TGTGCCAGCAGCTTGGGTGGGTGGGAGACCCAGTACTTC
TRBJ1-1	TRBV7-8	NA	TRBD1	CASSYTGTATALNTEAFF	TGTGCCAGCAGCTATACCGGGACAGCGACCGCTCTAAACACTGAAGCTTTCTTT
TRBJ1-2	TRBV7-2	NA	NA	CASSLRGTRGDGYTF	TGTGCCAGCAGCTTAAGGGGCACCCGCGGGGATGGCTACACCTTC
TRBJ2-5	TRBV14	NA	TRBD1	CASSRWTGDGQETQYF	TGTGCCAGCAGCCGATGGACAGGGGACGGGCAAGAGACCCAGTACTTC
TRBJ1-4	TRBV9	NA	NA	CASSVRRGGNEKLFF	TGTGCCAGCAGCGTTCGCCGGGGGGGAAATGAAAAACTGTTTTTT
TRBJ1-1	TRBV7-2	NA	NA	CASSFSRPNTEAFF	TGTGCCAGCAGCTTTTCCAGACCGAACACTGAAGCTTTCTTT
TRBJ2-1	TRBV7-2	NA	TRBD2	CASSLARGSGGNEQFF	TGTGCCAGCAGCTTAGCACGAGGATCCGGGGGGAATGAGCAGTTCTTC
TRBJ1-5	TRBV7-8	NA	NA	CASSLARPILNQPQHF	TGTGCCAGCAGCTTAGCGCGCCCTATACTCAATCAGCCCCAGCATTTT
TRBJ2-2	TRBV7-9	NA	TRBD1	CASSLVQGANTGELFF	TGTGCCAGCAGCTTAGTACAGGGGGCGAACACCGGGGAGCTGTTTTTT